This entry lists 31 T cell receptor beta chains sequenced from one sample in a study of cytomegalovirus exposure and HLA in healthy donors. PCR used 60 Vbeta primers and 13 Jbeta primers. The table came from immunoSEQ multiplex PCR; TCRdb's copy has only in-frame clones and leaves some out. The sample includes some 200,000 clones, approximately 84% of them seen just once. Sample: PBMCs. The receptors come from a girl under two years old in good health and CMV-seronegative.

The V and J genes are TRBV19 and TRBJ2-3; 11 nucleotides align to TRBD2. Per the germline V gene, CDR1 is LNHDA and CDR2 is SQIVND (reference sequence). V gave up 5 bases and J gave up 2 bases; unmatched junction bases: 3. This CDR3 region has 15 residues. The CDR3 here is CASSPTSGVTDTQYF. In nucleotides, the CDR3 is TGTGCCAGTAGTCCGACTAGCGGGGTCACAGATACGCAGTATTTT.

The chain has TRBV29-1 and TRBJ2-3, with 9 bases lining up with TRBD1. Trimming took 6 bases from V and 6 from J; bases not matched to a gene: 10. CDR3 length equals 14 residues. The V gene's germline CDR1 is SQVTM and CDR2 ANQGSEA. The CDR3 reads CSVMPGQGFDTQYF. The CDR3 DNA follows: TGCAGCGTAATGCCGGGACAGGGTTTCGATACGCAGTATTTT.

The chain recombines TRBV7-2 with TRBJ2-1; TRBD2 matches at 7 bases. The germline V gene encodes CDR1 SGHTA and CDR2 FQGNSA. V trimming: 5 bases; J trimming: 3 bases; junction bases outside the gene matches: 10. This CDR3 is 16 amino acids long. CDR3 region: CASSPHERGLYNEQFF. The DNA of the CDR3 is TGTGCCAGCAGCCCCCACGAGCGGGGCCTCTACAATGAGCAGTTCTTC.

The DNA for the CDR3 is TGTGCCAGCAGCTACGGACTAGCGGGTTCCTACGAGCAGTACTTC. It codes for CASSYGLAGSYEQYF. The chain couples TRBV5-6 to TRBJ2-7, with 11 bases that match TRBD2. This CDR3 spans 15 amino acids. Germline-derived CDR1 and CDR2 are SGHDT and YYEEEE. The junction had 3 bases not matched to a gene; V was cut back by 3 bases and J by 1 base.

A few counts support this clone. The CDR3 nucleotides read TGTGCCAGCAGTCCGGGACAGGGGTTCGATGAGCAGTTCTTC. It is translated as CASSPGQGFDEQFF. The rearrangement joins TRBV27 to TRBJ2-1, with TRBD1 identical over 10 bases. The CDR3 length is 14 residues. CDR1 and CDR2 from the germline V gene are MNHEY and SMNVEV (reference sequence). Trimming took 5 bases from V and 8 from J; bases not matched to a gene: 6.

This chain connects TRBV6-1 to TRBJ2-7, with D perhaps TRBD2 (5 bases). Deletions cut 8 bases from V and 7 bases from J, with 15 bases between. Germline CDR1 is MNHNS and CDR2 is SASEGT. CDR3 length equals 12 residues. This chain's CDR3 is CASERKRREQYF. The CDR3 coding sequence is TGTGCCAGCGAGCGAAAAAGGAGGGAGCAGTACTTC.

V is TRBV2 and J is TRBJ2-2; 7 positions match TRBD1. The CDR3 consists of 19 residues. In germline, CDR1 is SNHLY, CDR2 FYNNEI. Unmatched junction bases numbered 13, after V lost 0 bases and J lost 3 bases. CDR3 loop: CASSEAGAPGQLYTGELFF. The CDR3 DNA reads as TGTGCCAGCAGTGAAGCCGGGGCACCGGGACAGTTGTACACCGGGGAGCTGTTTTTT.

CDR3 in amino acids: CASIGLAGYKNIQYF. The CDR3 nucleotides are TGTGCCAGCATCGGACTAGCGGGTTACAAAAACATTCAGTACTTC. The chain carries TRBV2 and TRBJ2-4; 11 positions match TRBD2. This CDR3 has 15 amino acids. V gave up 7 bases and J gave up 3 bases; unmatched junction bases: 5. Germline V lookup: CDR1 SNHLY, CDR2 FYNNEI.

The chain is built from TRBV30 and TRBJ2-1; the match to TRBD2 covers 9 bases. After removal of 0 bases from V and 1 base from J, the junction contained 4 bases not matched to a gene. From germline, CDR1 is GTSNPN and CDR2 SVGIG (reference sequence). The CDR3 runs to 16 residues. CDR3 residues: CAWSVGLAGSYNEQFF. CDR3 DNA sequence: TGTGCCTGGAGTGTAGGGCTAGCGGGATCCTACAATGAGCAGTTCTTC.

Only a few counts were recorded for this clone. V usage is TRBV7-9 and J usage is TRBJ2-1; 7 nucleotides line up with TRBD1. This CDR3 is built from 14 residues. J was trimmed by 9 bases and V by 1 base; bases with no gene match: 6. CDR1 SEHNR and CDR2 FQNEAQ come from the germline V gene (reference sequence). Here the CDR3 reads CASSLEARQGEQFF. CDR3 DNA sequence: TGTGCCAGCAGCTTAGAAGCCCGACAGGGTGAGCAGTTCTTC.

This clone was counted between two and nine times. The chain employs TRBV7-8 and TRBJ1-3; 11 positions agree with TRBD1. The CDR3 has 21 amino acids. CDR1 is SGHVS, CDR2 FQNEAQ, per germline. After removal of 3 bases from V and 2 bases from J, the junction contained 18 bases not matched to a gene. CDR3 in amino acids: CASSFPAGTGGYGDAGNTIYF. The DNA of the CDR3 is TGTGCCAGCAGCTTCCCCGCTGGGACAGGGGGTTATGGCGATGCTGGAAACACCATATATTTT.

This chain connects TRBV9 to TRBJ2-1, with 12 bases that match TRBD2. Germline lookup yields CDR1 SGDLS and CDR2 YYNGEE. The trim removed 0 bases at V and 2 bases at J, leaving 12 bases unmatched. The CDR3 is 20 residues long. The CDR3: CASSVDRGATSGSAYNEQFF. DNA of the CDR3: TGTGCCAGCAGCGTAGATCGGGGGGCGACTAGCGGGAGTGCCTACAATGAGCAGTTCTTC.

CDR3 loop: CAISEFGGQNYGYTF. The DNA of the CDR3 is TGTGCCATCAGTGAGTTTGGGGGACAGAACTATGGCTACACCTTC. The V and J genes are TRBV10-3 and TRBJ1-2; 7 bases map to TRBD1. J was trimmed by 2 bases and V by 1 base; bases with no gene match: 4. The CDR3 is 15 amino acids. Germline V gene lookup returns CDR1 ENHRY and CDR2 SYGVKD.

V gene TRBV10-3 combines with J gene TRBJ1-2; the match to TRBD1 covers 7 bases. The CDR3 runs 13 residues. The germline CDR1 and CDR2 sequences are ENHRY and SYGVKD. V gave up 8 bases and J gave up 0 bases; unmatched junction bases: 3. The chain's CDR3 is CAIQGQTNYGYTF. The CDR3 nucleotides read TGTGCCATCCAGGGACAGACTAACTATGGCTACACCTTC.

Here the CDR3 DNA reads TGCGCCAGCAGCTCCTACGCCACCGGGACAGGGGGCCAAGAGACCCAGTACTTC. It is translated as CASSSYATGTGGQETQYF. The rearrangement uses TRBV5-1 and TRBJ2-5; 11 nucleotides align to TRBD1. Germline V gives CDR1 SGHRS, CDR2 YFSETQ. The CDR3 length is 18 residues. Losses at the gene ends were 3 bases for V and 1 base for J; bases not matched to a gene: 11.

V gene TRBV2 combines with J gene TRBJ1-2; a weak D match, TRBD1 (5 bases). Per the germline V gene, CDR1 is SNHLY and CDR2 is FYNNEI. Trimming took off 6 bases at V and 3 bases at J, with 8 bases between the two ends. The CDR3 contains 12 residues. The CDR3, as DNA: TGTGCCAGCAGGGGGCGCGACTATGGCTACACCTTC. It specifies CASRGRDYGYTF.

This sequence joins TRBV7-9 and TRBJ2-1; 8 nucleotides agree with TRBD2. The V gene's germline CDR1 is SEHNR and CDR2 FQNEAQ (reference sequence). There are 16 residues in the CDR3. V dropped 5 bases and J dropped 9; count of bases not matched to a gene: 15. In nucleotides, the CDR3 is TGTGCCAGCAGCAAAAAAACCAGCGGGAGTCCCGGTGAGCAGTTCTTC. Protein: CASSKKTSGSPGEQFF.

The chain uses TRBV5-3 and TRBJ2-1, with a tentative D call TRBD2 (5 bases). TRBV5-3 is treated as an ORF (open reading frame) with a function not yet certain. Trimming shortened V by 4 bases and J by 16 bases, and 15 bases separated the two germline ends. The CDR3 is made up of 11 amino acids. Here the CDR3 reads CARSITPGSFF. In DNA form, the CDR3 reads TGTGCCAGAAGCATAACCCCGGGGAGTTTCTTC.

This chain links TRBV5-1 with TRBJ1-4, with unresolved D. Deletions cut 4 bases from V and 7 bases from J, with 14 bases between. The germline gives CDR1 SGHRS, CDR2 YFSETQ. The CDR3 spans 14 residues. This chain's CDR3 is CASSRVGRGEKLFF. CDR3 in DNA: TGCGCCAGCAGCAGGGTAGGGAGAGGTGAAAAACTGTTTTTT.

This clone has only a few counts. Different DNA sequences within this sample yield the same CDR3. The V and J genes are TRBV2 and TRBJ2-7, with 9 nucleotides matching TRBD1. Germline V gene lookup returns CDR1 SNHLY and CDR2 FYNNEI. V was clipped by 6 bases and J by 4 bases; unmatched bases: 1. The CDR3 is made up of 12 amino acids. CDR3 sequence: CASRDRGYEQYF. CDR3 sequence (DNA): TGTGCCAGCAGAGACAGGGGGTACGAGCAGTACTTC.

The rearrangement uses TRBV6-1 and TRBJ2-7, with 10 bases matching TRBD1. Germline V lookup: CDR1 MNHNS, CDR2 SASEGT. This CDR3 is built from 16 residues. V was pared by 5 bases and J by 1 base, with 8 bases of the junction left unmatched. CDR3 bases: TGTGCCAGCAGTCAAGACCGGGACAGGGGTTCCTACGAGCAGTACTTC. Its translation is CASSQDRDRGSYEQYF.

This clone was picked up a small number of times. The rearrangement joins TRBV5-4 to TRBJ2-4; a weak D match, TRBD2 (5 bases). The CDR3 is 12 amino acids. V shed 4 bases and J shed 8 bases, with 10 bases lying between them. The germline V gene encodes CDR1 SGHNT and CDR2 YYREEE (reference sequence). CDR3 protein: CASSQYGDIQYF. CDR3 sequence (DNA): TGTGCCAGCAGCCAATACGGGGACATTCAGTACTTC.

The chain uses TRBV15 and TRBJ2-3; D gene ambiguous. The germline gives CDR1 LNHNV, CDR2 YYDKDF (reference sequence). CDR3 length equals 11 residues. V lost 8 bases to trimming and J lost 6 bases, with 9 bases between them. The CDR3 loop reads CATRKLDTQYF. The DNA for the CDR3 is TGTGCCACCCGTAAACTTGATACGCAGTATTTT.

This chain links TRBV11-2 with TRBJ2-7; maybe TRBD1 (6 bases). Trimming cost V 5 bases and J 1 base, with 15 bases left between them. The CDR3 extends over 15 amino acids. Germline loops: CDR1 SGHAT, CDR2 FQNNGV. The chain's CDR3 is CASSVGQSLSYEQYF. The CDR3 DNA follows: TGTGCCAGCAGCGTCGGACAGTCTCTATCCTACGAGCAGTACTTC.

A few counts support this clone. The chain uses TRBV16 and TRBJ1-5; D call uncertain. The germline V and J ends were trimmed by 0 bases and 6 bases, with 12 bases remaining between them. CDR3 length equals 15 residues. CDR1 and CDR2 from the germline V gene are KGHSY and FQNENV. The CDR3 region has the DNA TGTGCCAGCAGCCAATCCGGCCTGCCGGGTCAGCCCCAGCATTTT. Translating gives CASSQSGLPGQPQHF.

The rearrangement joins TRBV2 to TRBJ1-2; weak D call: TRBD1 (5 bases). There are 15 residues in the CDR3. V was pared by 2 bases and J by 6 bases, with 16 bases between. Germline assignment: CDR1 SNHLY and CDR2 FYNNEI. CDR3 DNA: TGTGCCAGCAGTGAATACCAGGGTGATGTCAATGGCTACACCTTC. Translating it yields CASSEYQGDVNGYTF.

The rearrangement links TRBV4-3 to TRBJ2-1, with 7 bases aligning to TRBD1. The germline V gene has CDR1 LGHNA and CDR2 YSLEER. Trimming cost V 5 bases and J 4 bases; bases outside gene matches: 5. This CDR3 region has 14 residues. DNA of the CDR3: TGCGCCAGCAGCTTCGAGACAGGGTACAATGAGCAGTTCTTC. It yields the protein CASSFETGYNEQFF.

The chain combines TRBV4-3 with TRBJ2-7; the D gene is possibly TRBD2 (5 bases). The CDR3 sequence is 13 residues long. Deletions cut 0 bases from V and 6 bases from J, with 9 bases between. CDR1 and CDR2 (germline): LGHNA, YSLEER. CDR3 amino acids: CASSQDLRVEQYF. CDR3 nucleotide sequence: TGCGCCAGCAGCCAAGATCTGAGGGTCGAGCAGTACTTC.

The rearrangement links TRBV29-1 to TRBJ2-7; 11 positions match TRBD1. CDR1 SQVTM and CDR2 ANQGSEA come from the germline V gene. The trim removed 2 bases at V and 4 bases at J, leaving 4 bases unmatched. CDR3 length: 14 amino acids. The DNA for the CDR3 is TGCAGCGTTGAATTCGGGACAGGGGGATACGAGCAGTACTTC. Protein product: CSVEFGTGGYEQYF.

This CDR3 is CASSQDSPSNSPLHF. As DNA, the CDR3 is TGCGCCAGCAGCCAAGATTCCCCGTCTAATTCACCCCTCCACTTT. The chain carries TRBV4-1 and TRBJ1-6; D gene uncertain. This CDR3 comprises 15 residues. Per germline, CDR1 MGHRA and CDR2 YSYEKL. Trimming pared 0 bases from V and 6 bases from J, leaving 9 bases between.

The chain uses TRBV30 and TRBJ1-2, with 8 positions matching TRBD1. CDR3 length: 14 residues. In germline, CDR1 is GTSNPN, CDR2 SVGIG (reference sequence). The trim removed 2 bases at V and 2 bases at J, leaving 4 bases unmatched. CDR3 in DNA: TGTGCCTGGAGTAGGACAGGGATAAACTATGGCTACACCTTC. Encoded protein: CAWSRTGINYGYTF.